This T cell receptor beta chain was obtained from a study of T cell responses to AZD1222 COVID-19 vaccine. Study at large: Second-dose schedules of about 4 or about 12 weeks were combined.

TCRdb's table, derived via immunoSEQ multiplex PCR, lists solely in-frame clones and lacks some. Of 93,000 or so clones listed, roughly 88% are singletons. Germline-derived CDR1 and CDR2 are SGHAT and FQNNGV. V was clipped by 5 bases and J by 3 bases; unmatched bases: 11. The CDR3 covers 17 residues. Details on this clone: Its antigen remains unknown.

General observations from the study: AZD1222 recipients seropositive at baseline numbered only five to seven.

The sequences come from peripheral blood, collected on day 0 of AZD1222 vaccination. The clonotype was recovered from an adult in good health. This sequence joins TRBV11-2 and TRBJ1-2, with 11 nucleotides matching TRBD1. DNA of the CDR3: TGTGCCAGCAGCCTCCGGGACAGGGGGGTTGGCGACTATGGCTACACCTTC. Encoded protein: CASSLRDRGVGDYGYTF. The full variable domain, rest sourced from reference TRBV11-2 and TRBJ1-2, is EAGVAQSPRYKIIEKRQSVAFWCNPISGHATLYWYQQILGQGPKLLIQFQNNGVVDDSQLPKDRFSAERLKGVDSTLKIQPAKLEDSAVYLCASSLRDRGVGDYGYTFGSGTRLTVV.